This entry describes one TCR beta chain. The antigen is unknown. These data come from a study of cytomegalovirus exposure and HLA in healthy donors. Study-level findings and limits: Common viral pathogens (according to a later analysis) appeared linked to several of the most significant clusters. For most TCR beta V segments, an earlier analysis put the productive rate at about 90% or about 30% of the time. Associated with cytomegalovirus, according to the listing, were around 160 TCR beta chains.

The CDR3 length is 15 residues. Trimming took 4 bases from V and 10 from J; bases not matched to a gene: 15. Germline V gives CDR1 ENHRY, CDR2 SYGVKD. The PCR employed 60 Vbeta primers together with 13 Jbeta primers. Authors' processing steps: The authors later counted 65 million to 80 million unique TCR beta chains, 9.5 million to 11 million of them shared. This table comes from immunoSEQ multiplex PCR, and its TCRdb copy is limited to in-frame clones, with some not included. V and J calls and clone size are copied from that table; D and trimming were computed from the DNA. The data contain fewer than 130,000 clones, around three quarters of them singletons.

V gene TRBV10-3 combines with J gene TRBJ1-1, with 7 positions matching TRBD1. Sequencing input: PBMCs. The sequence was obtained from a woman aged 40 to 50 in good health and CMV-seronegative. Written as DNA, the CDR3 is TGTGCCATCAGTGTTAGTCTTGATGCAGGGGGAGCAGCTTTCTTT. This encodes CAISVSLDAGGAAFF.